The 10 T cell receptor beta chains listed next were all sequenced from one sample in a study of shared clonotypes between healthy human individuals. Sequenced by immunoSEQ multiplex PCR; TCRdb stores in-frame clones only, minus some. The table includes roughly 1,800,000 clones, about 95% detected once. Naive CD8 cells, CD45RO-negative and positively selected for CCR7, excluded terminally differentiated effector memory CD45RA+ cells. The specimen was naive CD8+ T cells sorted from blood. The receptor set was obtained from a man between 18 and 35 years old in good health.

The rearrangement uses TRBV13 and TRBJ1-4; 9 bases agree with TRBD1. Germline V gene sequence: CDR1 PRHDT, CDR2 FYEKMQ (reference sequence). This CDR3 is 16 amino acids long. V was clipped by 5 bases and J by 5 bases; unmatched bases: 9. The CDR3 here is CASSTEADRGNEKLFF. DNA of the CDR3: TGTGCCAGCAGCACTGAAGCGGACAGGGGCAATGAAAAACTGTTTTTT.

This clone was counted once. This chain joins TRBV6-1 and TRBJ1-4; no definite D call. The CDR3 sequence is 14 residues long. Trimming took off 4 bases at V and 4 bases at J, with 10 bases between the two ends. From germline, CDR1 is MNHNS and CDR2 SASEGT. CDR3: CASSVSADNEKLFF. CDR3 nucleotides: TGTGCCAGCAGTGTATCAGCGGATAATGAAAAACTGTTTTTT.

V and J are TRBV28 and TRBJ2-7; 7 nucleotides agree with TRBD1. V shed 3 bases, J shed 3 bases, and the junction held 8 bases outside the gene matches. CDR3 length equals 15 residues. Germline assignment: CDR1 MDHEN and CDR2 SYDVKM. CDR3 coding DNA: TGTGCCAGCAGTTTCCCTGGGACAGTGAGCTACGAGCAGTACTTC. Its protein product is CASSFPGTVSYEQYF.

The J gene is TRBJ1-3, the V gene TRBV5-6, with TRBD1 matching over 8 bases. Germline lookup yields CDR1 SGHDT and CDR2 YYEEEE. This CDR3 region has 14 residues. J lost 6 bases, V lost 2 bases, and 4 bases had no gene match. The CDR3 is CASSFGTGVNTIYF. DNA for the CDR3: TGTGCCAGCAGCTTTGGGACAGGAGTAAACACCATATATTTT.

This chain joins TRBV10-1 and TRBJ1-5, with D maybe TRBD1 (5 bases). Germline V gives CDR1 WNHNN, CDR2 SYGVQD (reference sequence). V was cut by 11 bases and J by 0 bases, with 14 bases left in between. The CDR3 is 14 amino acids. CDR3 loop: CAGGDSASNQPQHF. CDR3 nucleotides: TGCGCCGGGGGGGATTCCGCTAGCAATCAGCCCCAGCATTTT.

The genes are TRBV6-5 and TRBJ2-1; D unclear. Trimming took off 2 bases at V and 9 bases at J, with 11 bases between the two ends. The length of the CDR3 is 13 residues. Germline V CDR1 and CDR2: MNHEY, SVGAGI. DNA for the CDR3: TGTGCCAGCAGTTACGGCGCGGCTGGTGAGCAGTTCTTC. It encodes CASSYGAAGEQFF.

The CDR3 bases are TGTGCCAGCAGCTTAAAGGGAGACAGGGCGGTAGATACGCAGTATTTT. Its translation: CASSLKGDRAVDTQYF. The rearrangement uses TRBV13 and TRBJ2-3, with TRBD1 matching 7 bases. The CDR3 is made up of 16 amino acids. Unmatched junction bases numbered 10, after V lost 2 bases and J lost 5 bases. In germline, CDR1 is PRHDT, CDR2 FYEKMQ (reference sequence).

This rearrangement joins TRBV7-9 to TRBJ2-5, with 7 positions matching TRBD1. There are 15 residues in the CDR3. With V trimmed by 6 bases and J by 2 bases, 9 bases remained unmatched. Germline loops: CDR1 SEHNR, CDR2 FQNEAQ (reference sequence). CDR3 residues: CASSHTPTGQETQYF. The DNA for the CDR3 is TGTGCCAGCAGTCATACCCCGACAGGGCAAGAGACCCAGTACTTC.

The chain recombines TRBV7-9 with TRBJ1-4; D gene unclear. Germline V gives CDR1 SEHNR, CDR2 FQNEAQ (reference sequence). CDR3 length equals 11 residues. V dropped 7 bases and J dropped 0 bases, with 0 bases sitting between them. The CDR3 sequence is CASTTNEKLFF. The CDR3 DNA reads TGTGCCAGCACAACTAATGAAAAACTGTTTTTT.

The V call is TRBV4-2, the J call TRBJ1-2, with D possibly TRBD1 on 6 matching bases. The CDR3 is 14 residues long. The V end lost 3 bases, the J end lost 4 bases, and 12 bases lay between the germline ends. Germline loops: CDR1 LGHNA, CDR2 YNFKEQ. The CDR3 region has the DNA TGTGCCAGCAGCCAGATGGGGGCTACCTATGGCTACACCTTC. Protein sequence: CASSQMGATYGYTF.